The clone carrying this T cell receptor (beta chain) has a handful of counts. The antigen is not known. These data come from a study of T-cell reconstitution after alpha-beta-depleted transplantation in children. Study-wide results and limits: Diversity of TCRbeta at day 60 was high in some patients, arising from surviving recipient T cells and thymic progenitors.

Researchers prepared the TCRbeta library using unique molecular identifiers, the study reports. MiXCR, applied by TCRdb to the PCR reads, yields one record per CDR3 protein. The data show roughly 50,000 distinct CDR3 sequences, 44% seen once. Germline CDR1 SGHRS, CDR2 YFSETQ. V gave up 2 bases and J gave up 5 bases, with 14 bases separating them. This CDR3 region has 14 residues. The material sequenced was PBMCs, mostly from graft donor cells, taken 360 days after TCRalphabeta/CD19-depleted stem cell transplant. The chain has TRBV5-1 and TRBJ2-7; D may be TRBD1 or TRBD2 (5 bases each). This TCR was recovered from a male patient aged 10-17 years who had a stem cell transplant for acute lymphoblastic leukemia, so the T cells may come from the graft donor. The CDR3 loop is CASSLSGPADEQYF. CDR3 sequence (DNA): TGCGCCAGCAGCTTATCGGGGCCGGCGGACGAGCAGTACTTC.